Listed below are T cell receptor beta chains from one sample, sequenced in a study of neurological immune-mediated disorders. TCRdb re-analysed the 5' RACE reads in MiXCR, keeping a single row per CDR3 protein. The sample lists under 70,000 distinct CDR3 sequences, approximately 25% occurring once. Sequences were obtained from PBMCs. Every receptor here comes from a man aged 60-69 years with HTLV-1-associated myelopathy (HAM/TSP). Each CDR3 is given with its conserved first and last residue. A D gene is named only where the DNA matches it firmly. Not every row has a clone size; where given, it reads once, few, many or a size class.

CDR3 | DNA | D | V | size | J
CSARRRVNEQYF | TGCAGTGCTAGACGGAGGGTTAACGAGCAGTACTTC | NA | TRBV20-1 | once | TRBJ2-7
CASSLARGYDGYTF | TGTGCCAGCAGCCTCGCTCGGGGATATGATGGCTACACCTTC | NA | TRBV7-2 | many | TRBJ1-2
CAWSVNVDTEAFF | TGTGCCTGGAGTGTAAACGTAGACACTGAAGCTTTCTTT | NA | TRBV30 | once | TRBJ1-1
CASSGGQGFGELFF | TGTGCCAGCAGTGGGGGGCAGGGTTTCGGGGAGCTGTTTTTT | NA | TRBV2 | many | TRBJ2-2
CASRGQDSYEQYF | TGTGCCAGCAGGGGACAGGACTCCTACGAGCAGTACTTC | TRBD1 | TRBV7-9 | many | TRBJ2-7
CSVRQGIDTQYF | TGCAGCGTCAGACAGGGAATCGATACGCAGTATTTT | TRBD1 | TRBV29-1 | many | TRBJ2-3
CASSSAQGNEQYF | TGCGCCAGCAGCTCCGCTCAGGGGAACGAGCAGTACTTC | NA | TRBV5-1 | NA | TRBJ2-7
CASTGGIVDTEAFF | TGTGCCAGCACAGGGGGAATTGTGGACACTGAAGCTTTCTTT | TRBD1 | TRBV2 | many | TRBJ1-1
CASSSRPRSRRGETQYF | TGTGCCAGCAGTTCCAGACCCAGATCCCGACGCGGGGAGACCCAGTACTTC | NA | TRBV27 | NA | TRBJ2-5
CASSSQLNLYEQYF | TGTGCCAGCAGTTCCCAGCTAAACCTCTACGAGCAGTACTTC | NA | TRBV27 | many | TRBJ2-7
CAIRDREDQPQHF | TGTGCCATCAGAGACAGGGAGGATCAGCCCCAGCATTTT | TRBD1 | TRBV10-3 | many | TRBJ1-5
CASSLAPGDGNTEAFF | TGCGCCAGCAGCTTGGCCCCCGGGGATGGCAACACTGAAGCTTTCTTT | NA | TRBV5-1 | NA | TRBJ1-1
CSARSNRGRNQPQHF | TGCAGTGCTAGGTCGAACAGGGGGCGTAATCAGCCCCAGCATTTT | TRBD1 | TRBV20-1 | medium-sized | TRBJ1-5
CASSPGNTEKLFF | TGCGCCAGCAGCCCCGGGAACACTGAAAAACTGTTTTTT | NA | TRBV5-1 | many | TRBJ1-4
CASSFLAGDNEQFF | TGCGCCAGCAGCTTCCTAGCGGGTGACAATGAGCAGTTCTTC | TRBD2 | TRBV5-1 | NA | TRBJ2-1
CASSSRTGKATEAFF | TGCGCCAGCAGCTCCCGGACAGGGAAGGCCACTGAAGCTTTCTTT | TRBD1 | TRBV5-1 | many | TRBJ1-1
CASSQVAQGDGDEKFF | TGCGCCAGCAGCCAAGTAGCACAGGGGGATGGGGATGAGAAGTTCTTC | TRBD1 | TRBV4-1 | NA | TRBJ2-1
CSAREAIGYYEQFF | TGCAGTGCTAGAGAGGCTATCGGCTACTATGAGCAGTTCTTC | NA | TRBV20-1 | NA | TRBJ2-1
CSGTTGATNEKLFF | TGCAGCGGTACAACAGGGGCAACTAATGAAAAACTGTTTTTT | TRBD1 | TRBV29-1 | many | TRBJ1-4
CASSPVGREETQYF | TGTGCCAGCAGCCCCGTCGGGCGCGAAGAGACCCAGTACTTC | NA | TRBV7-9 | many | TRBJ2-5
CSARDLHATNEKLFF | TGCAGTGCTAGAGATCTCCATGCAACTAATGAAAAACTGTTTTTT | NA | TRBV20-1 | many | TRBJ1-4
CASRLGVGEQYF | TGTGCCAGCAGACTGGGGGTTGGTGAGCAGTATTTT | NA | TRBV6-5 | once | TRBJ2-3
CASSRQWTNEQFF | TGTGCCAGCAGCCGACAATGGACCAATGAGCAGTTCTTC | NA | TRBV7-2 | many | TRBJ2-1
CAIMGQGADGELFF | TGTGCCATCATGGGACAGGGGGCCGACGGGGAGCTGTTTTTT | TRBD1 | TRBV10-3 | many | TRBJ2-2
CASNQGGGLGTEAFF | TGTGCCAGCAACCAAGGGGGAGGGCTCGGCACTGAAGCTTTCTTT | NA | TRBV9 | NA | TRBJ1-1
CASSQDTSNEQFF | TGTGCCAGCAGCCAAGATACTAGCAATGAGCAGTTCTTC | NA | TRBV3-1 | many | TRBJ2-1
CASSPLSDLSLEAFF | TGTGCCAGCAGTCCCCTTTCGGACTTGAGCCTTGAAGCTTTCTTT | NA | TRBV27 | many | TRBJ1-1
CSASPLAGGQYNEQFF | TGCAGTGCTAGCCCGCTAGCGGGAGGCCAGTACAATGAGCAGTTCTTC | TRBD2 | TRBV20-1 | many | TRBJ2-1
CASSRVAGGNTDTQYF | TGCGCCAGCAGCCGTGTAGCGGGAGGCAACACAGATACGCAGTATTTT | TRBD2 | TRBV5-1 | many | TRBJ2-3
CASSLGSSNQPQHF | TGTGCCAGCAGCTTGGGGTCTAGCAATCAGCCCCAGCATTTT | NA | TRBV5-6 | many | TRBJ1-5
CASSLANLDEQFF | TGTGCCAGCAGCTTGGCTAATCTCGATGAGCAGTTCTTC | NA | TRBV5-5 | many | TRBJ2-1
CASNGPDNTEAFF | TGTGCCAGCAACGGACCGGATAACACTGAAGCTTTCTTT | NA | TRBV5-4 | NA | TRBJ1-1
CASSLEAGLMNTEAFF | TGTGCCAGCAGCTTAGAGGCCGGGTTAATGAACACTGAAGCTTTCTTT | NA | TRBV7-9 | many | TRBJ1-1
CAISESTSTDTQYF | TGTGCCATCAGTGAGTCCACTAGCACAGATACGCAGTATTTT | NA | TRBV10-3 | many | TRBJ2-3
CASSLEGTGSGYTF | TGTGCCAGCAGCTTAGAAGGGACAGGTTCTGGCTACACCTTC | TRBD1 | TRBV7-2 | NA | TRBJ1-2
CASSQLAGGGNEQFF | TGTGCCAGCAGCCAACTAGCGGGAGGGGGAAATGAGCAGTTCTTC | TRBD2 | TRBV3-1 | many | TRBJ2-1